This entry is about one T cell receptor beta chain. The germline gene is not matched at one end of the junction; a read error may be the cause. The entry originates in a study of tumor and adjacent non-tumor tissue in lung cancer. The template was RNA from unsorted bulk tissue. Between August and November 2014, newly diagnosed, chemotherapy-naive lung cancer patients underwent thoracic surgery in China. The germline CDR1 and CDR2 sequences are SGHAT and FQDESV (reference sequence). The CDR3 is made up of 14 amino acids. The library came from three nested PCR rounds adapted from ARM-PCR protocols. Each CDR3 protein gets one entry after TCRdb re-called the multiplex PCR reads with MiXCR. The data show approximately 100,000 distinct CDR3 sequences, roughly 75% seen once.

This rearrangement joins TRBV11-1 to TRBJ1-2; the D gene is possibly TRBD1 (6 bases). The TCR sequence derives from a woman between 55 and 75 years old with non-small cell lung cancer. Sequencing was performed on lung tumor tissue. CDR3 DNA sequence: TGTACCAGCATCTCACAGGGCCCGCTCTATGGCCACACCTTC. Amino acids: CTSISQGPLYGHTF.